This passage covers 3 T cell receptor beta chains from one sample sequenced in a study of sequential checkpoint blockade in melanoma. The table came from immunoSEQ multiplex PCR; TCRdb's copy has only in-frame clones and leaves some out. The table lists 6,500 to 8,500 clones, about 60% of them singletons. Treatment in this sample: randomized to nivolumab then ipilimumab (arm A) or the reverse (arm B). Sample: CD8+ T cells sorted from blood (inferred from file names), taken from a patient given nivolumab and ipilimumab in sequence. The receptors originated from a human donor with melanoma.

This clone occurred a few times. The chain carries TRBV5-1 and TRBJ2-1, with 8 nucleotides matching TRBD1. After removal of 0 bases from V and 2 bases from J, the junction contained 4 bases not matched to a gene. Looked up from germline, CDR1 is SGHRS and CDR2 is YFSETQ. There are 16 residues in the CDR3. The chain's CDR3 is CASSLVPGGAYNEQFF. In nucleotides, the CDR3 is TGCGCCAGCAGCTTGGTGCCAGGGGGCGCCTACAATGAGCAGTTCTTC. Together with reference TRBV5-1 and TRBJ2-1, the CDR3 gives the full variable domain: KAGVTQTPRYLIKTRGQQVTLSCSPISGHRSVSWYQQTPGQGLQFLFEYFSETQRNKGNFPGRFSGRQFSNSRSEMNVSTLELGDSALYLCASSLVPGGAYNEQFFGPGTRLTVL.

This clone occurred a few times. The chain combines TRBV5-1 with TRBJ2-7; tentative D call: TRBD2 (6 bases). V lost 3 bases to trimming and J lost 2 bases, with 12 bases between them. Germline V gene data show CDR1 as SGHRS and CDR2 as YFSETQ. The CDR3 runs to 14 residues. The CDR3 coding sequence is TGCGCCAGCAGCTCCGGGGACTTCCCCTACGAGCAGTACTTC. The encoded protein is CASSSGDFPYEQYF.

The chain is built from TRBV2 and TRBJ1-5; TRBD1 is a possible D gene (5 bases). The ends were cut back, 3 bases at V and 4 bases at J, with 10 bases in the middle. This CDR3 is 14 amino acids long. Germline V gene sequence: CDR1 SNHLY, CDR2 FYNNEI. In DNA form, the CDR3 reads TGTGCCAGCAGTGACGGGGGGAAGAATCAGCCCCAGCATTTT. Encoded protein: CASSDGGKNQPQHF.